The text below deals with one TCR beta chain. Its antigen remains unidentified. Method: immunoSEQ multiplex PCR; TCRdb's copy keeps in-frame clones and lacks some. This sample has hundreds of thousands of clones, with roughly 93% found just once. This CDR3 comprises 12 residues. CDR1 is LNHDA and CDR2 is SQIVND in the germline V gene (reference sequence). Trimming shortened V by 9 bases and J by 6 bases, and 11 bases separated the two germline ends. The data were obtained in a study of T cell responses to AZD1222 COVID-19 vaccine. Study-wide findings and caveats: The span of vaccine-associated CD4 TCRs extended across spike, with dominance at 160-218 and 743-854.

Second-dose timings of about 4 or about 12 weeks were pooled. This chain connects TRBV19 to TRBJ1-4, with D tentatively TRBD1 (5 bases). The clonotype comes from an adult who received the AZD1222 COVID-19 vaccine. Sequences were derived from peripheral blood, sampled 28 days after the second AZD1222 dose. The CDR3 nucleotides read TGTGCCAGCAGGGATAGTCATGAAAAACTGTTTTTT. It is translated as CASRDSHEKLFF.